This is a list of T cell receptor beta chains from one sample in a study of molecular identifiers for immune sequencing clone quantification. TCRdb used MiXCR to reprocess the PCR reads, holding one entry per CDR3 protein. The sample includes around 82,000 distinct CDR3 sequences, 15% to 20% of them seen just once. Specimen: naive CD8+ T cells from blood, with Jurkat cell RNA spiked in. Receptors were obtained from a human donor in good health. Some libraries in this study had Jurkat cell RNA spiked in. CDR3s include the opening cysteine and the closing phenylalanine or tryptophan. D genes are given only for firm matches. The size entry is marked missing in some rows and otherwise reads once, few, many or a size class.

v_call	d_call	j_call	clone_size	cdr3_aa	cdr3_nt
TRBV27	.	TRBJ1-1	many	CASSLLSNTEAFF	TGTGCCAGCAGTTTATTGTCGAACACTGAAGCTTTCTTT
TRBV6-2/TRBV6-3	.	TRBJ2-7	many	CASSPHREQYF	TGTGCCAGCAGTCCCCACAGGGAGCAGTACTTC
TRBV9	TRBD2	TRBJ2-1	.	CASSAGVASGYNEQFF	TGTGCCAGCAGCGCGGGGGTGGCTAGCGGCTACAATGAGCAGTTCTTC
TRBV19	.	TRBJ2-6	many	CASSIDGYSGANVLTF	TGTGCCAGTAGTATAGATGGGTACTCTGGGGCCAACGTCCTGACTTTC
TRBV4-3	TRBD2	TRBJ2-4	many	CASSQAAGGKNIQYF	TGCGCCAGCAGCCAAGCAGCGGGAGGCAAAAACATTCAGTACTTC
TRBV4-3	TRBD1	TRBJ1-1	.	CASSQGQGWNIEAFF	TGCGCCAGCAGCCAGGGACAGGGTTGGAACATTGAAGCTTTCTTT
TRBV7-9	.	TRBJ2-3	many	CASSLASFVTDTQYF	TGTGCCAGCAGCTTAGCCAGCTTTGTCACAGATACGCAGTATTTT
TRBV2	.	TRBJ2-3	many	CATFLRDTQYF	TGTGCCACCTTTCTACGCGACACGCAGTATTTT
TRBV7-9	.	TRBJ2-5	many	CASSEASFTETQYF	TGTGCCAGCAGCGAGGCGTCATTTACAGAGACCCAGTACTTC
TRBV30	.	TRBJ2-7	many	CAWSGGAWVEQYF	TGTGCCTGGAGCGGAGGCGCGTGGGTCGAGCAGTACTTC
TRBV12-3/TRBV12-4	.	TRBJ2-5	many	CASRPRGETQYF	TGTGCCAGCAGGCCCAGGGGAGAGACCCAGTACTTC
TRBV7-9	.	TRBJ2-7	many	CASSLRGYEQYF	TGTGCCAGCAGCCTCAGGGGCTACGAGCAGTACTTC
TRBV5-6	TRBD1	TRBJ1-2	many	CASSLARGQNIYGYTF	TGTGCCAGCAGCTTGGCTAGGGGACAGAATATCTATGGCTACACCTTC
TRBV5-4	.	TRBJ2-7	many	CASSLARGALEQYF	TGTGCCAGCAGCTTGGCTCGAGGGGCGTTGGAGCAGTACTTC
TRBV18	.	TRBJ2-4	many	CVSSRVSENIQYF	TGTGTCAGCTCACGTGTTAGCGAGAACATTCAGTACTTC
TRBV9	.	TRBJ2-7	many	CASSPRRQGGSYEQYF	TGTGCCAGCAGCCCCCGGCGGCAGGGAGGCTCCTACGAGCAGTACTTC
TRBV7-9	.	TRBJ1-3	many	CASSLTGSSGNTIYF	TGTGCCAGCAGCCTGACAGGAAGCTCTGGAAACACCATATATTTT
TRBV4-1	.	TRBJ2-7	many	CASSQVFGTPSYEQYF	TGCGCCAGCAGCCAAGTGTTCGGGACACCGTCCTACGAGCAGTACTTC
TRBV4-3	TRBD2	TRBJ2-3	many	CASSQEVGLAGVDTQYF	TGCGCCAGCAGCCAAGAAGTTGGACTAGCGGGAGTGGATACGCAGTATTTT
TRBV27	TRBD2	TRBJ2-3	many	CASSPSYGGSTDTQYF	TGTGCCAGCAGTCCCTCTTACGGGGGGAGCACAGATACGCAGTATTTT